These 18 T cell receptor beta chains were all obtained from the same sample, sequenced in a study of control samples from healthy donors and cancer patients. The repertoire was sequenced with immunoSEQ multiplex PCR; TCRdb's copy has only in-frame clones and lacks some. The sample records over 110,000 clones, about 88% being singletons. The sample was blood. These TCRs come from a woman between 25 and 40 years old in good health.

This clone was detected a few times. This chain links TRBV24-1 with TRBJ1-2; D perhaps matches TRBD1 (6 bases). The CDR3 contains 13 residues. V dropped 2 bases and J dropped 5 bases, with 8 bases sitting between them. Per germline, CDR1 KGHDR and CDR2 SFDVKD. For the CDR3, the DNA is TGTGCCACCAGTGATTCTACAGGGTATGGCTACACCTTC. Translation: CATSDSTGYGYTF.

CDR3 DNA: TGTGCAAGCGGGGGCGGCAGGAACACTGAAGCTTTCTTT. As protein: CASGGGRNTEAFF. The chain joins TRBV2 to TRBJ1-1, with D possibly being TRBD1 (6 bases). Germline loops: CDR1 SNHLY, CDR2 FYNNEI. CDR3 length equals 13 residues.

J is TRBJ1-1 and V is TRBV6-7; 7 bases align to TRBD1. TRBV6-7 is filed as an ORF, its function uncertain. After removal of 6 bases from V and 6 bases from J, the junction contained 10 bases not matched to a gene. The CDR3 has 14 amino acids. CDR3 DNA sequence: TGTGCCAGCAGAAGACAGGGCGGGTGCCCTGAAGCTTTCTTT. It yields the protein CASRRQGGCPEAFF.

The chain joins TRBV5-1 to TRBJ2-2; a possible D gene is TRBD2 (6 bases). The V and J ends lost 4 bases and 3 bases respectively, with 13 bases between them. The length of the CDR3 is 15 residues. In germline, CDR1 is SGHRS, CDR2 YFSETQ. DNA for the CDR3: TGCGCCAGCAGCCCCATGGCGGGACACACCGGGGAGCTGTTTTTT. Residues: CASSPMAGHTGELFF.

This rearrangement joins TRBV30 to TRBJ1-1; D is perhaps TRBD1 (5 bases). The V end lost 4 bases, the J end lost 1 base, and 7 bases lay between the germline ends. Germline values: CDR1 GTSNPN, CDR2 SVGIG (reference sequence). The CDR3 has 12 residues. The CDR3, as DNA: TGTGCCTGGACCGGACAGAACACTGAAGCTTTCTTT. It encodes CAWTGQNTEAFF.

For the CDR3, the DNA is TGCGCCAGCAGCCAAGATTGGGGGAGCTCCTACGAGCAGTACTTC. It translates to CASSQDWGSSYEQYF. The chain joins TRBV4-1 to TRBJ2-7; perhaps D is TRBD1 or TRBD2 (5 bases each). Trimming took 0 bases from V and 0 from J, leaving 9 bases between them. There are 15 residues in the CDR3. Germline CDR1 and CDR2: MGHRA and YSYEKL.

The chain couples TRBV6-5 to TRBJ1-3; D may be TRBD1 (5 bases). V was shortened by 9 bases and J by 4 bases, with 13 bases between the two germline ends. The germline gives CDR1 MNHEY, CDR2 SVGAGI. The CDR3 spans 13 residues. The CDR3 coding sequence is TGTGCCAGTTTGGGGGGTCTAGGAAACACCATATATTTT. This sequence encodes CASLGGLGNTIYF.

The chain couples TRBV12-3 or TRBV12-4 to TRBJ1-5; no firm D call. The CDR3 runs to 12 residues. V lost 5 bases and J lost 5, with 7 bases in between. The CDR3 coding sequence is TGTGCCAGCAGTAGCGGTGATCAGCCCCAGCATTTT. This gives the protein CASSSGDQPQHF.

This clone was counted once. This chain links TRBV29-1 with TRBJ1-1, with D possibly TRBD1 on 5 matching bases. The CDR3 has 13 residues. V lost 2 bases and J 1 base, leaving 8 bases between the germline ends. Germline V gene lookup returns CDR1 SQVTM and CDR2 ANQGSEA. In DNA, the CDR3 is TGCAGCGTTGAACAGGGTGGGAACACTGAAGCTTTCTTT. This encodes CSVEQGGNTEAFF.

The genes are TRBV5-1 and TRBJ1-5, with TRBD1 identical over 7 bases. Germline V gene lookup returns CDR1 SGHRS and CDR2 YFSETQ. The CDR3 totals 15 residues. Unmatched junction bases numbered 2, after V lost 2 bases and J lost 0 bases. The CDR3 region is CASSLQGISNQPQHF. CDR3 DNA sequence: TGCGCCAGCAGCTTACAGGGGATTAGCAATCAGCCCCAGCATTTT.

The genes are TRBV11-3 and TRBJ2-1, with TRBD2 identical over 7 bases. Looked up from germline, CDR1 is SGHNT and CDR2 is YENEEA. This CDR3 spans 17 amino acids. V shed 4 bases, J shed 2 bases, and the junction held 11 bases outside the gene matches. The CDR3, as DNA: TGTGCCAGCAGCTGGGGGGGTGGCGGGACTACCTACAATGAGCAGTTCTTC. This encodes CASSWGGGGTTYNEQFF.

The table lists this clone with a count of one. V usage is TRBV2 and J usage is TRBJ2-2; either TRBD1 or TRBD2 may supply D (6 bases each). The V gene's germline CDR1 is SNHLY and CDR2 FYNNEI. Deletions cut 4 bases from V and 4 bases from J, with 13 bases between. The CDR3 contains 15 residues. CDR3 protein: CASSVSGAVTGELFF. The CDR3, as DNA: TGTGCCAGCAGTGTGTCGGGGGCGGTCACCGGGGAGCTGTTTTTT.

DNA of the CDR3: TGTGCCAGCAGGAAGACAGGGGAATCCTACGAGCAGTACTTC. This encodes CASRKTGESYEQYF. This chain uses TRBV25-1 with TRBJ2-7; the match to TRBD1 covers 8 bases. With V trimmed by 6 bases and J by 1 base, 5 bases remained unmatched. From germline, CDR1 is MGHDK and CDR2 SYGVNS. This CDR3 has 14 residues.

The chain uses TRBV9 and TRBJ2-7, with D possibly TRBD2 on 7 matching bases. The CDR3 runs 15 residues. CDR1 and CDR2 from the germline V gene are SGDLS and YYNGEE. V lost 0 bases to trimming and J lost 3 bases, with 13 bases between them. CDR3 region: CASSVGGGGHYEQYF. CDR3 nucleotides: TGTGCCAGCAGCGTAGGAGGGGGAGGGCACTACGAGCAGTACTTC.

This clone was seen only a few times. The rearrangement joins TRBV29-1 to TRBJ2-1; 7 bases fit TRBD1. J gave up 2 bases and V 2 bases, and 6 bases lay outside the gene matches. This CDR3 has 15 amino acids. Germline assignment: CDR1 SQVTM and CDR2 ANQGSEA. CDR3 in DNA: TGCAGCGTTGAACCCTGGGACAGCCCCTACAATGAGCAGTTCTTC. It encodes CSVEPWDSPYNEQFF.

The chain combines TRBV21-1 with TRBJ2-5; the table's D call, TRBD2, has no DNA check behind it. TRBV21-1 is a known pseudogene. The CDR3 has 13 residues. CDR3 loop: CASSKSRGETQYF. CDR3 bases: TGTGCCAGCAGCAAAAGTCGAGGGGAGACCCAGTACTTC.

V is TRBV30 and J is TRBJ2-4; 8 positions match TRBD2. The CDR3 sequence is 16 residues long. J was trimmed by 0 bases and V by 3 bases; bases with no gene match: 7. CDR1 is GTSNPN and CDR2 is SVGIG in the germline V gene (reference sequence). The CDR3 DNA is TGTGCCTGGAGCGCCCGGGGGGGACTAGCCAAAAACATTCAGTACTTC. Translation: CAWSARGGLAKNIQYF.

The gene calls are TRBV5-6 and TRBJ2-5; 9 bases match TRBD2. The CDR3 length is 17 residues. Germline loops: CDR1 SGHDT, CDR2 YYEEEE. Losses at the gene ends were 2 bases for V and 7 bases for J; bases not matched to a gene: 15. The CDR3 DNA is TGTGCCAGCAGCTTAGGGCTAGCGGGACCCTCAGGGGGGACCCAGTACTTC. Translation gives CASSLGLAGPSGGTQYF.